The clone carrying this T cell receptor beta chain was recorded only once. This entry belongs to a study of control samples from healthy donors and cancer patients. The CDR3 contains 16 residues. V shed 4 bases and J 0 bases; nucleotides not matched to a gene: 7. Germline values: CDR1 MGHRA, CDR2 YSYEKL. TCRdb's table, derived via immunoSEQ multiplex PCR, lists solely in-frame clones and lacks some. The repertoire includes more than 85,000 clones, roughly 88% of them detected once, and 3.7% sits in the top ten. The gene calls are TRBV4-1 and TRBJ2-3, with TRBD1 matching 7 bases. The source is a woman aged 55 to 70 with lung cancer. Sequenced: PBMCs. In DNA form, the CDR3 reads TGCGCCAGCAGCCTGGACAGGACACCTAGCACAGATACGCAGTATTTT. It yields the protein CASSLDRTPSTDTQYF.